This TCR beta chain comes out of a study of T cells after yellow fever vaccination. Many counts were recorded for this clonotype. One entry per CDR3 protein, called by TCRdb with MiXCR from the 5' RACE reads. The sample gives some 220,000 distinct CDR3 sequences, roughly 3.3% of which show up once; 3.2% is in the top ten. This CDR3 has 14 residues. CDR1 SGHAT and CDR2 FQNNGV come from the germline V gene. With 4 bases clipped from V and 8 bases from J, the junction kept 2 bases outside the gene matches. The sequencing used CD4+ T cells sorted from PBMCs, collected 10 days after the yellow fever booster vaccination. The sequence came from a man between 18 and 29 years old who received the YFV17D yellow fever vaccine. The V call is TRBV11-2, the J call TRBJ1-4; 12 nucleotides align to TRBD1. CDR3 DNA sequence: TGTGCCAGCAGCTGGGGACAGGGGGCGGAAAAACTGTTTTTT. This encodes CASSWGQGAEKLFF.